Presented here are 3 T cell receptor beta chains from one specimen sequenced in a study of T cell clones after liver transplantation. Sequencing used immunoSEQ multiplex PCR; TCRdb keeps in-frame clones, though not all of them. The sample holds fewer than 25,000 clones, 85% to 95% seen once. The sequenced sample was CD8+ T cells from blood, obtained roughly 25 months after liver transplant. Receptors were obtained from a human patient who received a liver transplant. The T cells may come from the graft donor.

The V and J genes are TRBV5-1 and TRBJ1-2, with D unresolved. Germline V gene sequence: CDR1 SGHRS, CDR2 YFSETQ. V was pared by 7 bases and J by 4 bases, with 20 bases between. The CDR3 runs to 15 residues. The CDR3 DNA sequence: TGCGCCAGCTGTGAAATGGTTCGAAAGACCTATGGCTACACCTTC. This gives the protein CASCEMVRKTYGYTF.

This clone was counted only a few times. The chain carries TRBV5-4 and TRBJ2-5; D call uncertain. The V gene's germline CDR1 is SGHNT and CDR2 YYREEE (reference sequence). The CDR3 runs 13 residues. Between the trimmed V and J ends, which lost 2 bases and 0 bases, there was a span of 5 bases. The CDR3 nucleotides are TGTGCCAGCAGCTTCCATAACCAAGAGACCCAGTACTTC. Amino acids: CASSFHNQETQYF.

The CDR3 nucleotides read TGTGCCAGCAGCTTGGCCGGAATTGGGAGGGGGCCGGACACTGAAGCTTTCTTT. Its protein is CASSLAGIGRGPDTEAFF. The chain uses TRBV5-6 and TRBJ1-1; TRBD1 agrees at 7 bases. The CDR3 spans 18 residues. J lost 3 bases, V lost 0 bases, and 14 bases had no gene match. Looked up from germline, CDR1 is SGHDT and CDR2 is YYEEEE.